The entry below gives a single TCR beta chain sequence along with its context. This sample stems from a study of blood T cell repertoires in COVID-19. Background on the study: The origin of the acute and convalescent COVID-19 samples was the United States, Italy and Spain.

Authors' analysis steps: Reference gene primer amplification in the assay estimated nucleated cell counts. TCRdb keeps only in-frame clones here, not all; method: immunoSEQ multiplex PCR. V and J calls and clone size are given by that table; D and trimming were obtained from the DNA. The repertoire holds fewer than 400,000 clones, around 82% seen once, with just under 3% in the top ten. The germline V gene has CDR1 KGHDR and CDR2 SFDVKD. The CDR3 is made up of 14 amino acids. V was clipped by 4 bases and J by 6 bases, with 14 bases between them. The chain carries TRBV24-1 and TRBJ1-1; D unclear. The sequenced sample consisted of peripheral blood. The TCR originated in a man between 25 and 39 years old with active or convalescent COVID-19. The chain's CDR3 is CATSEAGLAAEAFF. The CDR3 nucleotides read TGTGCCACCAGTGAGGCAGGCCTAGCGGCTGAAGCTTTCTTT.